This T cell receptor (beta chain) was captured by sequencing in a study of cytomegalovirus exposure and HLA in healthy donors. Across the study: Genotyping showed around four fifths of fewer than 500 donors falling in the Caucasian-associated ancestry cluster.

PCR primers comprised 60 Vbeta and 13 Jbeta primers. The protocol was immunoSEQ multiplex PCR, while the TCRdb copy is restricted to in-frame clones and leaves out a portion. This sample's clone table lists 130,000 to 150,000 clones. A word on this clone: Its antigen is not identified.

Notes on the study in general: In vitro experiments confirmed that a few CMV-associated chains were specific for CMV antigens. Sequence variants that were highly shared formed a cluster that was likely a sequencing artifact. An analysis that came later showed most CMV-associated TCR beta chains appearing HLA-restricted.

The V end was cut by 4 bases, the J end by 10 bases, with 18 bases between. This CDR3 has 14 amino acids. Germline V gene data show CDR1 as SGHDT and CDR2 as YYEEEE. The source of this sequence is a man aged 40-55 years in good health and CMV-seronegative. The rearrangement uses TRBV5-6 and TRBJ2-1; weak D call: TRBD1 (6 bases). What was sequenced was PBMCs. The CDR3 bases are TGTGCCAGCAGCCCGAGACACAGGGAAACCGAGCAGTTCTTC. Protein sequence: CASSPRHRETEQFF.